The subject of this entry is one T cell receptor (beta chain). Its antigen is not identified. The data were taken from a study of T cell repertoires in cytomegalovirus infection. About the research overall: Recently identified HLA-C-restricted CMV epitopes and well-studied HLA-B-restricted CMV epitopes were used by the study. Evidence of both CMV infection and a matching HLA type came from public TCR beta signatures. Study-level results: Across the ex vivo response, the dominant clonotypes were HLA-C-restricted CMV-specific TCR beta clonotypes.

Germline CDR1 and CDR2: SGDLS and YYNGEE. This CDR3 spans 11 amino acids. The V end lost 4 bases, the J end lost 7 bases, and 7 bases lay between the germline ends. MiXCR was run by TCRdb on the reads, yielding one entry per CDR3 protein. The table has fewer than 1,000,000 distinct CDR3 sequences, roughly 30% seen once. The starting material was cultured CD8+ T cells from PBMCs, obtained from culture after CMV antigen stimulation. This clonotype was sampled from a human donor in good health (CMV status not recorded). Some clones in this sample may be carry-over from other donors' samples. The J gene is TRBJ2-3, the V gene TRBV9, with unresolved D. The CDR3 DNA follows: TGTGCCAGCAGCAATGCTAATACGCAGTATTTT. Translation: CASSNANTQYF. Based on the CDR3 plus reference TRBV9 and TRBJ2-3, the full variable domain is DSGVTQTPKHLITATGQRVTLRCSPRSGDLSVYWYQQSLDQGLQFLIQYYNGEERAKGNILERFSAQQFPDLHSELNLSSLELGDSALYFCASSNANTQYFGPGTRLTVL.